The entry below gives a single T cell receptor (beta chain) sequence along with its context. Its specificity is unknown. The sample originates from a study of shared clonotypes between healthy human individuals. General study results and limits: Sequencing depth was expected to influence donor clonotype sharing. Only blood samples were collected, and tissue repertoires likely differ. Rarefaction revealed incomplete sorted-subset sequencing despite large depth. Naive subsets, compared against memory subsets, generally had larger estimated richness values.

Data came from immunoSEQ multiplex PCR; TCRdb stores just in-frame clones and leaves some out. The repertoire holds 2 million to 2.5 million clones, less than 95% seen once, with 0.3% to 0.4% in the top ten. The junction had 11 bases not matched to a gene; V was cut back by 2 bases and J by 4 bases. This CDR3 region has 17 residues. The germline V gene has CDR1 SNHLY and CDR2 FYNNEI. The chain recombines TRBV2 with TRBJ2-5; 9 bases line up with TRBD2. Source material: naive CD4+ T cells from PBMCs. Subset here: CD45RA+ positively selected. The receptor comes from a man between 18 and 29 years old in good health. Some clones in this sample may be carry-over from other donors' samples. CDR3 DNA: TGTGCCAGCAGTGAATCCCTTGGCGGGAGGGCCAGAGAGACCCAGTACTTC. Amino acid sequence: CASSESLGGRARETQYF.